This section outlines one T cell receptor beta chain sequence together with its context. Its antigen has not been determined. Nothing much larger sits one base from this clone, and base qualities are not available. In Seattle, one collaborating source enrolled patients while the infection was active and tracked those patients longitudinally over the course of disease. The collaborating institutions used their own protocols to collect whole blood in K2EDTA tubes. Collaborator samples were shipped for TCRbeta analysis as frozen whole blood, isolated PBMCs, or DNA extracted from either sample type. The data derive from a study of blood T cell repertoires in COVID-19 (dated by TCRdb to 2020 to 2022). Describing the broader study: Collaborator samples came from the United States, Italy and Spain and covered acute and convalescent phases of COVID-19. Where available, HLA class I and class II types were taken from metadata supplied by the sample provider and were not determined by assay-based typing. A freely available public database, intended as a resource for researchers studying the immune response to SARS-CoV-2, is where the repertoires were released. Sample metadata almost always included a de-identified subject ID, COVID-19 status, age in years and sex. Subjects who had been exposed to COVID-19, were actively infected with it, or had recovered from it provided the deeply sampled blood TCRbeta repertoires that made up the dataset. Samples came from the ongoing ImmuneRACE study (first 160 participants) plus 1,254 subjects from 6 global collaborators. The prospective study material was composed of cDNA or gDNA derived from T cells, B-cell-depleted T cells, or PBMCs. General conclusions and limits of the study: The amount of clinical and demographic metadata varied by source and participant and was provided uncurated.

TCRbeta CDR3 regions were amplified from genomic DNA by means of the immunoSEQ Assay, a bias-controlled multiplex PCR. The original pipeline was this. Nucleated cell counts per sample were estimated from amplification of reference gene primers within the assay. Sequence reads were collapsed and filtered to measure the absolute abundance of every unique TCRbeta CDR3 rearrangement. For each sample, productive Simpson clonality was calculated as the square root of Simpson's diversity index across productive rearrangements. Drawn from immuneACCESS, this table holds only the in-frame rearrangements with V and J called that TCRdb kept. Clones are partly lost; checked studies trace under half to an unresolved V gene and leave the rest unexplained. The V and J calls and clone size are taken from that table; D and trimming were inferred from the DNA. The sample data list about 480,000 clones, and roughly nine tenths of these were observed just once. Over 0.7% of the sample is taken by the ten largest.

V is pruned by 0 bases and J by 5 bases, leaving 9 bases of the junction without a gene match. The CDR3 contains 16 residues, cysteine and phenylalanine counted. The only DNA kept is the CDR3, 48 bases in frame from the first base. CDR1 and CDR2, looked up from the germline V gene, are MGHRA and YSYEKL. Sequenced input: peripheral blood. This TCR derives from a man aged 18 to 35 with COVID-19, enrolled during active disease. Recombination joined TRBV4-1 with TRBJ1-2, with 7 junctional bases fitting TRBD1. CDR3 protein: CASSQDVRQGEYGYTF. The DNA reads as follows: TGCGCCAGCAGCCAAGATGTACGTCAGGGGGAATATGGCTACACCTTC.